The text below deals with one T cell receptor (beta chain). This specimen belongs to a study of blood T cell repertoires in COVID-19. The germline V and J ends were trimmed by 5 bases and 1 base, with 8 bases remaining between them. CDR1 is MNHEY, CDR2 SMNVEV, per germline (reference sequence). The CDR3 totals 14 residues. Sequencing used immunoSEQ multiplex PCR; TCRdb keeps in-frame clones, though not all of them. The sample contains about 160,000 clones, more than 75% of which appear only once. The specimen was peripheral blood. The chain uses TRBV27 and TRBJ2-2, with no clear D. The clonotype comes from a man in his forties with acute or convalescent COVID-19. CDR3 coding DNA: TGTGCCAGCAGTCCTATCGAGAACACCGGGGAGCTGTTTTTT. Translated, it gives CASSPIENTGELFF.